These 19 T cell receptor beta chains originate from one sample sequenced in a study of T cells in localized non-small cell lung cancer. The method was immunoSEQ multiplex PCR; TCRdb's version includes in-frame clones alone and lacks a portion of them. The sample gives about 29,000 clones, 80% to 90% of which show up once; about a tenth is in the top ten. Sequencing was performed on peripheral blood, taken before any cancer treatment. These receptors were collected from a woman aged 35-75 years with stage I lung adenocarcinoma.

The chain couples TRBV7-8 to TRBJ2-1; D unresolved. Germline CDR1 and CDR2: SGHVS and FQNEAQ. Trimming cost V 1 base and J 5 bases, with 15 bases left between them. This CDR3 spans 16 amino acids. CDR3 DNA sequence: TGTGCCAGCAGCTTAGTCGTAGGGTCGTGGGACAATGAGCAGTTCTTC. Protein: CASSLVVGSWDNEQFF.

This chain joins TRBV19 and TRBJ2-1; 12 positions agree with TRBD1. The germline V gene encodes CDR1 LNHDA and CDR2 SQIVND (reference sequence). V shed 6 bases, J shed 7 bases, and the junction held 16 bases outside the gene matches. The CDR3 is 18 amino acids. This CDR3 is CASSPGTGGFSTRNEQFF. CDR3 DNA sequence: TGTGCCAGTAGCCCCGGGACAGGGGGCTTTTCAACTCGGAATGAGCAGTTCTTC.

The chain recombines TRBV9 with TRBJ2-3; D perhaps matches TRBD2 (5 bases). This CDR3 contains 14 residues. Trimming shortened V by 1 base and J by 3 bases, and 9 bases separated the two germline ends. Germline lookup yields CDR1 SGDLS and CDR2 YYNGEE. This chain's CDR3 is CASSVSGGTDTQYF. In nucleotides, the CDR3 is TGTGCCAGCAGCGTATCCGGCGGGACAGATACGCAGTATTTT.

The chain uses TRBV2 and TRBJ1-4, with 9 positions matching TRBD1. Unmatched junction bases numbered 7, after V lost 8 bases and J lost 9 bases. This CDR3 spans 13 amino acids. The germline V gene has CDR1 SNHLY and CDR2 FYNNEI. CDR3 residues: CASHSGQGQKLFF. As DNA, the CDR3 is TGTGCCAGCCACTCGGGACAGGGCCAAAAACTGTTTTTT.

J is TRBJ2-6 and V is TRBV4-1; D is possibly TRBD1 or TRBD2 (6 bases each). The CDR3 has 21 residues. Per germline, CDR1 MGHRA and CDR2 YSYEKL. Trimming took 0 bases from V and 0 from J, leaving 21 bases between them. In nucleotides, the CDR3 is TGCGCCAGCAGCCAAGAGGGACGGGGGCGCATCAGAACCTCTGGGGCCAACGTCCTGACTTTC. This codes for CASSQEGRGRIRTSGANVLTF.

This rearrangement joins TRBV10-2 to TRBJ2-7; tentatively, D is TRBD1 or TRBD2 (6 bases each). This CDR3 spans 16 amino acids. The V gene's germline CDR1 is WSHSY and CDR2 SAAADI. V shed 2 bases and J shed 0 bases, with 14 bases lying between them. CDR3 coding DNA: TGCGCCAGCAGTGAGAGGTTGGAGGGGGGCTCCTACGAGCAGTACTTC. Translation gives CASSERLEGGSYEQYF.

This chain links TRBV5-4 with TRBJ2-1, with 7 bases fitting TRBD2. With V trimmed by 5 bases and J by 10 bases, 6 bases remained unmatched. Germline-derived CDR1 and CDR2 are SGHNT and YYREEE (reference sequence). The length of the CDR3 is 12 residues. The CDR3 DNA sequence: TGTGCCAGCAGTCTGGGAGGGCGGGAGCAGTTCTTC. The encoded protein is CASSLGGREQFF.

J is TRBJ2-1 and V is TRBV9; 8 nucleotides line up with TRBD2. V shed 0 bases and J 10 bases; nucleotides not matched to a gene: 9. This CDR3 contains 15 residues. Germline V gene sequence: CDR1 SGDLS, CDR2 YYNGEE. CDR3 coding DNA: TGTGCCAGCAGCGTAGAGGACGGGGGGGCCTTGGAGCAGTTCTTC. Translated, it gives CASSVEDGGALEQFF.

The chain is built from TRBV2 and TRBJ2-7, with D possibly matching TRBD2 (6 bases). Germline CDR1 reads SNHLY; CDR2 reads FYNNEI. CDR3 length: 15 amino acids. V was pared by 1 base and J by 5 bases, with 15 bases between. Written as DNA, the CDR3 is TGTGCCAGCAGTGAAGACGGGAGAGGAATCGACGAGCAGTACTTC. It yields the protein CASSEDGRGIDEQYF.

CDR3 protein: CASSPYDVSSGNTIYF. The CDR3 nucleotides are TGTGCCAGCTCACCATACGACGTCAGCTCTGGAAACACCATATATTTT. This chain connects TRBV18 to TRBJ1-3, with unresolved D. The length of the CDR3 is 16 residues. The V end was cut by 2 bases, the J end by 0 bases, with 11 bases between. Germline V CDR1 and CDR2: KGHSH, LQKENI. Looking up the rest from reference TRBV18 and TRBJ1-3 gives the full variable domain: NAGVMQNPRHLVRRRGQEARLRCSPMKGHSHVYWYRQLPEEGLKFMVYLQKENIIDESGMPKERFSAEFPKEGPSILRIQQVVRGDSAAYFCASSPYDVSSGNTIYFGEGSWLTVV.

The chain recombines TRBV6-1 with TRBJ1-2; D remains unclear. Trimming pared 2 bases from V and 3 bases from J, leaving 10 bases between. Germline loops: CDR1 MNHNS, CDR2 SASEGT. CDR3 length: 14 residues. This CDR3 is CASSEIPRYYGYTF. CDR3 nucleotides: TGTGCCAGCAGTGAAATACCGAGATACTATGGCTACACCTTC.

Turning to this clone: The same CDR3 also results from other DNA sequences found in this sample. V is TRBV7-9 and J is TRBJ2-3; no clear D gene. CDR3 length equals 13 residues. CDR1 and CDR2 (germline): SEHNR, FQNEAQ (reference sequence). CDR3 coding DNA: TGTGCTCTGGATCCCGGAAGCACAGATACGCAGTATTTT. Amino acids: CALDPGSTDTQYF. The full variable domain, with the rest looked up from reference TRBV7-9 and TRBJ2-3, is DTGVSQNPRHKITKRGQNVTFRCDPISEHNRLYWYRQTLGQGPEFLTYFQNEAQLEKSRLLSDRFSAERPKGSFSTLEIQRTEQGDSAMYLCALDPGSTDTQYFGPGTRLTVL.

The rearrangement joins TRBV2 to TRBJ1-5; TRBD1 is a possible D gene (5 bases). Germline V gene data show CDR1 as SNHLY and CDR2 as FYNNEI. There are 15 residues in the CDR3. The ends were cut back, 3 bases at V and 2 bases at J, with 11 bases in the middle. DNA for the CDR3: TGTGCCAGCAGTGATCGGGGGGATGGCAATCAGCCCCAGCATTTT. This encodes CASSDRGDGNQPQHF.

This sequence joins TRBV6-5 and TRBJ2-3; tentatively, D is TRBD2 (7 bases). Trimming took 3 bases from V and 2 from J, leaving 12 bases between them. The length of the CDR3 is 15 residues. CDR1 is MNHEY and CDR2 is SVGAGI in the germline V gene. The CDR3 region is CASSYRAGATDTQYF. The DNA for the CDR3 is TGTGCCAGCAGTTATAGGGCGGGGGCCACAGATACGCAGTATTTT.

The chain recombines TRBV2 with TRBJ1-4; a weak D match, TRBD1 (5 bases). Germline-derived CDR1 and CDR2 are SNHLY and FYNNEI. The CDR3 extends over 14 amino acids. The V and J ends lost 5 bases and 2 bases respectively, with 9 bases between them. The CDR3 DNA reads as TGTGCCAGCAGTTTCGACAGCACTAATGAAAAACTGTTTTTT. It is translated as CASSFDSTNEKLFF.

The chain employs TRBV6-1 and TRBJ1-6; possibly TRBD1 for D (6 bases). The CDR3 runs to 13 residues. Trimming removed 2 bases at V and 8 bases at J, with 7 bases between. Germline V gives CDR1 MNHNS, CDR2 SASEGT. The CDR3 spells CASSEYRDSPLHF. CDR3 DNA sequence: TGTGCCAGCAGTGAATACAGGGATTCACCCCTCCACTTT.

This sequence joins TRBV30 and TRBJ2-7; possibly TRBD1 for D (6 bases). The CDR3 extends over 14 amino acids. Trimming pared 1 base from V and 3 bases from J, leaving 13 bases between. Germline CDR1 GTSNPN, CDR2 SVGIG (reference sequence). This chain's CDR3 is CAWSGAGEFYEQYF. The CDR3 nucleotides are TGTGCCTGGAGTGGGGCAGGGGAATTCTACGAGCAGTACTTC.

The V and J genes are TRBV6-1 and TRBJ2-2; 12 bases are a match to TRBD1. Germline lookup yields CDR1 MNHNS and CDR2 SASEGT. The CDR3 is 17 amino acids. Trimming took 2 bases from V and 7 from J; bases not matched to a gene: 8. CDR3 in DNA: TGTGCCAGCAGTGAACGCCGGGACAGGGGGCACGGCGGGGAGCTGTTTTTT. Its translation: CASSERRDRGHGGELFF.

The chain carries TRBV28 and TRBJ1-2; 11 bases are shared with TRBD1. The CDR3 has 15 residues. The V gene's germline CDR1 is MDHEN and CDR2 SYDVKM. Trimming at V came to 5 bases and at J to 5 bases, leaving 7 bases not matched to a gene. The CDR3 here is CASSDRTGGYYGYTF. Written as DNA, the CDR3 is TGTGCCAGCAGTGACAGGACAGGGGGCTATTATGGCTACACCTTC.